These 25 T cell receptor beta chains were all obtained from the same sample, sequenced in a study of OX40 agonist ivuxolimab in advanced cancers. The repertoire was sequenced with immunoSEQ multiplex PCR; TCRdb's copy has only in-frame clones and lacks some. This sample has about 50,000 clones, with about 81% found just once. This material consisted of CD4+ or CD8+ T cells sorted from blood, taken in a trial of the OX40 agonist ivuxolimab. These receptors all come from an adult with an advanced solid tumor such as melanoma, head and neck, liver or kidney cancer.

The chain is built from TRBV2 and TRBJ1-3, with D perhaps matching TRBD1 (6 bases). The ends were cut back, 2 bases at V and 0 bases at J, with 14 bases in the middle. Per the germline V gene, CDR1 is SNHLY and CDR2 is FYNNEI. This CDR3 is 17 amino acids long. In nucleotides, the CDR3 is TGTGCCAGCAGTGAACGGGACACAAGGCTCTCTGGAAACACCATATATTTT. Translated, it gives CASSERDTRLSGNTIYF.

This chain connects TRBV7-2 to TRBJ2-7; TRBD1 might be the D (5 bases). The V gene lost 5 bases and the J gene lost 5 bases, with 7 bases spanning the gap. CDR3 size: 11 residues. Germline V gene lookup returns CDR1 SGHTA and CDR2 FQGNSA. This chain's CDR3 is CASSLRDEQYF. In DNA form, the CDR3 reads TGTGCCAGCAGCCTCAGGGACGAGCAGTACTTC. The full variable domain, in which reference TRBV7-2 and TRBJ2-7 provide the parts outside the CDR3, is GAGVSQSPSNKVTEKGKDVELRCDPISGHTALYWYRQSLGQGLEFLIYFQGNSAPDKSGLPSDRFSAERTGGSVSTLTIQRTQQEDSAVYLCASSLRDEQYFGPGTRLTVT.

The rearrangement joins TRBV5-4 to TRBJ2-5; D assignment may be TRBD1 or TRBD2 (5 bases each). The tail of the sequence fits TRBJ2-7 better, so the J call may be wrong. This CDR3 has 13 amino acids. The germline gives CDR1 SGHNT, CDR2 YYREEE (reference sequence). CDR3 in DNA: TGTGCCAGCAGCACCGGGACGGGCTACGAGCAGTACTTC. This sequence encodes CASSTGTGYEQYF.

The rearrangement links TRBV5-1 to TRBJ2-5; 7 nucleotides match TRBD1. The germline gives CDR1 SGHRS, CDR2 YFSETQ. Unmatched junction bases numbered 9, after V lost 0 bases and J lost 1 base. The CDR3 has 17 amino acids. CDR3 sequence reads: CASSLGTGDLTQETQYF. The CDR3 DNA reads TGCGCCAGCAGCTTGGGCACAGGGGACCTCACCCAAGAGACCCAGTACTTC.

The chain recombines TRBV7-9 with TRBJ1-3, with 9 positions matching TRBD1. The V and J ends lost 4 bases and 8 bases, in that order; junction bases with no gene match: 12. This CDR3 has 16 amino acids. Germline CDR1 and CDR2: SEHNR and FQNEAQ (reference sequence). CDR3 sequence (DNA): TGTGCCAGCAGCTCCACCCGAGGACAGGGGACGGACACCATATATTTT. Translating it yields CASSSTRGQGTDTIYF. Based on the CDR3 plus reference TRBV7-9 and TRBJ1-3, the full variable domain is DTGVSQNPRHKITKRGQNVTFRCDPISEHNRLYWYRQTLGQGPEFLTYFQNEAQLEKSRLLSDRFSAERPKGSFSTLEIQRTEQGDSAMYLCASSSTRGQGTDTIYFGEGSWLTVV.

The chain uses TRBV10-2 and TRBJ2-2; the match to TRBD1 covers 10 bases. After removal of 7 bases from V and 7 bases from J, the junction contained 9 bases not matched to a gene. The V gene's germline CDR1 is WSHSY and CDR2 SAAADI. CDR3 length: 15 amino acids. The CDR3, as DNA: TGCGCCAGCAAATCCCGGGACAGGGGTAGCGGGGAGCTGTTTTTT. Translation gives CASKSRDRGSGELFF.

This clone is a singleton in its sample. The chain combines TRBV5-1 with TRBJ1-1; TRBD1 aligns across 8 bases. The CDR3 sequence is 15 residues long. Germline assignment: CDR1 SGHRS and CDR2 YFSETQ. V trimming: 2 bases; J trimming: 0 bases; junction bases outside the gene matches: 3. CDR3 amino acids: CASSLTDRVNTEAFF. The CDR3 DNA is TGCGCCAGCAGCTTAACGGACAGGGTGAACACTGAAGCTTTCTTT. Complete variable domain (other parts from reference TRBV5-1 and TRBJ1-1): KAGVTQTPRYLIKTRGQQVTLSCSPISGHRSVSWYQQTPGQGLQFLFEYFSETQRNKGNFPGRFSGRQFSNSRSEMNVSTLELGDSALYLCASSLTDRVNTEAFFGQGTRLTVV.

CDR3 coding DNA: TGTGCCAGCAGCTCGGCGGAGGCCTCTGGAAACACCATATATTTT. Its translation: CASSSAEASGNTIYF. The V and J genes are TRBV5-4 and TRBJ1-3; D call uncertain. The V gene's germline CDR1 is SGHNT and CDR2 YYREEE (reference sequence). Trimming stripped 3 bases from V and 0 bases from J, with 10 bases between. This CDR3 comprises 15 residues.

The CDR3 loop reads CASSMTSGSYNEQFF. DNA for the CDR3: TGTGCCAGTAGTATGACTAGCGGGAGCTACAATGAGCAGTTCTTC. This chain uses TRBV19 with TRBJ2-1, with 12 bases identical to TRBD2. This CDR3 region has 15 residues. V was clipped by 3 bases and J by 3 bases; unmatched bases: 0. The germline CDR1 and CDR2 sequences are LNHDA and SQIVND (reference sequence).

This clone has only one observation. The chain joins TRBV7-2 to TRBJ2-6; no definite D call. The CDR3 contains 14 residues. Trimming took off 5 bases at V and 0 bases at J, with 5 bases between the two ends. Germline CDR1 reads SGHTA; CDR2 reads FQGNSA. Written as DNA, the CDR3 is TGTGCCAGCAGCCGGGTCTCTGGGGCCAACGTCCTGACTTTC. Residues: CASSRVSGANVLTF.

The chain recombines TRBV19 with TRBJ1-2, with D unresolved. This CDR3 region has 11 residues. Germline loops: CDR1 LNHDA, CDR2 SQIVND (reference sequence). Trimming pared 3 bases from V and 6 bases from J, leaving 5 bases between. The CDR3 nucleotides read TGTGCCAGTAGTATTACCAATGGCTACACCTTC. This encodes CASSITNGYTF.

This chain connects TRBV30 to TRBJ1-2; a weak D match, TRBD1 (6 bases). Germline CDR1 GTSNPN, CDR2 SVGIG (reference sequence). This CDR3 spans 15 amino acids. Trimming pared 0 bases from V and 0 bases from J, leaving 11 bases between. In DNA, the CDR3 is TGTGCCTGGAGTGTACAACAGGGTCCTAACTATGGCTACACCTTC. Translating it yields CAWSVQQGPNYGYTF.

This clone was observed a single time. V usage is TRBV9 and J usage is TRBJ2-7, with a possible D match to TRBD2 (6 bases). Deletions cut 3 bases from V and 4 bases from J, with 20 bases between. The CDR3 runs to 16 residues. Germline values: CDR1 SGDLS, CDR2 YYNGEE. The CDR3 region has the DNA TGTGCCAGCAGCGCAGGATATTTAGCGGATATATACGAGCAGTACTTC. Protein: CASSAGYLADIYEQYF.

The CDR3 bases are TGTGCCAGCTCACCACCGGACGGGAGAGGCGGCAATCAGCCCCAGCATTTT. Translation: CASSPPDGRGGNQPQHF. The chain employs TRBV18 and TRBJ1-5, with D hard to call. The CDR3 extends over 17 amino acids. V lost 0 bases and J 2 bases, leaving 14 bases between the germline ends. Germline V gene lookup returns CDR1 KGHSH and CDR2 LQKENI.

This chain connects TRBV2 to TRBJ2-7; tentatively, D is TRBD1 (5 bases). Germline V gene lookup returns CDR1 SNHLY and CDR2 FYNNEI. CDR3 length equals 13 residues. Trimming took off 6 bases at V and 3 bases at J, with 12 bases between the two ends. The CDR3 region has the DNA TGTGCCAGCAGCCTACTCCAGGGCTACGAGCAGTACTTC. Amino acids: CASSLLQGYEQYF.

The V and J genes are TRBV7-9 and TRBJ1-1, with 8 bases lining up with TRBD1. J gave up 0 bases and V 5 bases, and 5 bases lay outside the gene matches. There are 15 residues in the CDR3. Germline-derived CDR1 and CDR2 are SEHNR and FQNEAQ (reference sequence). This CDR3 is CASSARTGMNTEAFF. CDR3 bases: TGTGCCAGCAGCGCCCGGACAGGGATGAACACTGAAGCTTTCTTT.

This clone was seen only a few times. The V gene is TRBV7-9, the J gene TRBJ2-1, with a tentative D call TRBD2 (5 bases). Trimming took 1 base from V and 8 from J, leaving 15 bases between them. CDR1 SEHNR and CDR2 FQNEAQ come from the germline V gene (reference sequence). The CDR3 covers 15 residues. This CDR3 reads CASSLVGQVLDEQFF. Here the CDR3 DNA reads TGTGCCAGCAGCTTAGTAGGGCAGGTACTAGATGAGCAGTTCTTC.

The rearrangement uses TRBV6-1 and TRBJ1-1; 10 bases agree with TRBD1. V trimming: 7 bases; J trimming: 5 bases; junction bases outside the gene matches: 7. This CDR3 has 14 residues. Germline-derived CDR1 and CDR2 are MNHNS and SASEGT. The CDR3 nucleotides are TGTGCCAGCACTCGCCCGGACAGGGGGACTGAAGCTTTCTTT. Translated, it gives CASTRPDRGTEAFF.

The rearrangement links TRBV7-7 to TRBJ2-5; D is uncertain. The germline V gene has CDR1 SSHAT and CDR2 FNYEAQ (reference sequence). CDR3 size: 13 residues. V lost 1 base to trimming and J lost 10 bases, with 13 bases between them. The CDR3 DNA reads as TGTGCCAGCAGCTTAGAAGGACGTTGGGGCCAGTACTTC. Its protein is CASSLEGRWGQYF.

The rearrangement uses TRBV27 and TRBJ2-3; 8 positions match TRBD1. Germline V lookup: CDR1 MNHEY, CDR2 SMNVEV (reference sequence). V was clipped by 7 bases and J by 1 base; unmatched bases: 19. There are 19 residues in the CDR3. The CDR3 DNA reads TGTGCCAGCACCTACCGGAGACAGGGGATTGGGGACGGCACAGATACGCAGTATTTT. It is translated as CASTYRRQGIGDGTDTQYF.

This chain joins TRBV13 and TRBJ2-3; D is perhaps TRBD2 (5 bases). The V gene lost 4 bases and the J gene lost 8 bases, with 16 bases spanning the gap. This CDR3 is 14 amino acids long. CDR1 and CDR2 (germline): PRHDT, FYEKMQ (reference sequence). CDR3 region: CASSSRARRRTQYF. DNA of the CDR3: TGTGCCAGCAGCTCCCGGGCCCGGAGGCGTACGCAGTATTTT.

The chain combines TRBV5-6 with TRBJ1-3, with D uncertain. V lost 3 bases to trimming and J lost 4 bases, with 14 bases between them. CDR3 size: 15 residues. In germline, CDR1 is SGHDT, CDR2 YYEEEE. The CDR3 DNA is TGTGCCAGCAGCTCTAAGCGGGTCGCAGGAAACACCATATATTTT. This encodes CASSSKRVAGNTIYF.

The chain is built from TRBV6-5 and TRBJ2-2; D is tentatively TRBD1 or TRBD2 (5 bases each). The CDR3 loop spans 15 amino acids. CDR1 is MNHEY and CDR2 is SVGAGI in the germline V gene. V was shortened by 0 bases and J by 7 bases, with 12 bases between the two germline ends. CDR3 loop: CASSYSSGPGGELFF. The CDR3 region has the DNA TGTGCCAGCAGTTACTCGTCGGGACCAGGCGGGGAGCTGTTTTTT.

This clone has just one count. This same CDR3 is encoded by further DNA sequences in the sample. The genes are TRBV5-1 and TRBJ2-3; D unresolved. Per the germline V gene, CDR1 is SGHRS and CDR2 is YFSETQ. This CDR3 is built from 14 residues. V shed 0 bases and J shed 2 bases, with 7 bases lying between them. CDR3 bases: TGCGCCAGCAGCTTGGGGGGTATCACAGATACGCAGTATTTT. Protein: CASSLGGITDTQYF.

This clone was counted only a few times. The chain links TRBV5-4 to TRBJ1-1; possibly TRBD1 for D (5 bases). This CDR3 has 17 amino acids. The V gene's germline CDR1 is SGHNT and CDR2 YYREEE (reference sequence). Trimming removed 0 bases at V and 2 bases at J, with 17 bases between. CDR3 in DNA: TGTGCCAGCAGCTTGGGGCAGGGCGGGGTACTAAACACTGAAGCTTTCTTT. As protein: CASSLGQGGVLNTEAFF.